Below, one TCR beta chain is given with its context. Recruitment covered 25 or so US areas and drew participants whose ages spanned about 18 to 89 years. Membership in each cohort depended on participant-reported clinical history. The CDR3 runs 14 residues. Germline loops: CDR1 MDHEN, CDR2 SYDVKM. Trimming removed 5 bases at V and 1 base at J, with 8 bases between. These data originate in a study of blood T cell repertoires in COVID-19. On the study more broadly: PBMCs, B-cell-depleted T cells, or T cells provided the cDNA or gDNA that made up the material.

Original processing notes: Nucleated cell counts were estimated from reference gene primer amplification. The method was immunoSEQ multiplex PCR; TCRdb's version includes in-frame clones alone and lacks a portion of them. The D gene and trimming were derived from the DNA, and the V and J assignments and clone size from that table. The table includes about 140,000 clones, approximately 84% detected once. The chain recombines TRBV28 with TRBJ1-4; D possibly corresponds to TRBD1 (5 bases). This sequence originates from a woman in her forties or fifties with acute COVID-19. Sequenced sample: PBMCs or T cells enriched from blood (not recorded which). CDR3 nucleotides: TGTGCCAGCAGTGTGGGGGGAACTAATGAAAAACTGTTTTTT. Encoded protein: CASSVGGTNEKLFF.